Presented here are 9 T cell receptor beta chains from one specimen sequenced in a study of CD8 T cells in ankylosing spondylitis. TCRdb reprocessed the 5' RACE reads with MiXCR, giving one entry per CDR3 protein. The table shows 45,000 to 65,000 distinct CDR3 sequences, with roughly 7.3% occurring only once. The sequenced sample was blood, either unsorted or a sorted T cell fraction (not recorded which). The receptors were sampled from a female donor with ankylosing spondylitis or in good health (not recorded which).

Note on this clonotype: This may arise from a read error, as a much more abundant clone is one base away. This chain joins TRBV6-4 and TRBJ2-3; 14 bases agree with TRBD2. With V trimmed by 10 bases and J by 0 bases, 15 bases remained unmatched. CDR3 length equals 19 residues. Germline V lookup: CDR1 MRHNA, CDR2 SNTAGT. The CDR3 loop is CAILTSGGAGGFSTDTQYF. The CDR3 DNA follows: TGTGCCATCCTGACTAGCGGGGGGGCCGGGGGCTTTAGCACAGATACGCAGTATTTT.

The chain couples TRBV5-5 to TRBJ2-5; 8 nucleotides agree with TRBD1. Losses at the gene ends were 5 bases for V and 12 bases for J; bases not matched to a gene: 9. The CDR3 has 12 amino acids. From germline, CDR1 is SGHKS and CDR2 YYEKEE (reference sequence). The CDR3 loop is CASSRPQGAEYF. The CDR3 bases are TGTGCCAGCAGTCGGCCCCAGGGGGCAGAGTACTTC.

This clonotype was detected a few times. This chain joins TRBV4-3 and TRBJ2-3; tentatively, D is TRBD2 (6 bases). The germline V gene has CDR1 LGHNA and CDR2 YSLEER. V was shortened by 0 bases and J by 0 bases, with 10 bases between the two germline ends. The CDR3 contains 16 residues. Here the CDR3 reads CASSQDSAGSTDTQYF. The CDR3 nucleotides are TGCGCCAGCAGCCAAGATAGTGCGGGGAGCACAGATACGCAGTATTTT.

This clonotype occurred many times. J is TRBJ2-7 and V is TRBV3-1; tentatively, D is TRBD2 (6 bases). CDR3 length: 13 amino acids. Trimming pared 5 bases from V and 3 bases from J, leaving 11 bases between. Germline V gene lookup returns CDR1 LGHDT and CDR2 YNNKEL (reference sequence). CDR3 coding DNA: TGTGCCAGCAGCAGGACGGGAGACTACGAGCAGTACTTC. Amino acids: CASSRTGDYEQYF.

This clonotype occurred a few times. The chain joins TRBV7-9 to TRBJ2-1; 11 bases agree with TRBD2. The CDR3 spans 15 residues. The V and J ends lost 5 bases and 4 bases, in that order; junction bases with no gene match: 4. Germline CDR1 is SEHNR and CDR2 is FQNEAQ (reference sequence). The CDR3 DNA reads TGTGCCAGCAGCCAACTAGCGGGGGTTTACAATGAGCAGTTCTTC. Translated: CASSQLAGVYNEQFF.

Many counts were recorded for this clonotype. The chain couples TRBV12-3 or TRBV12-4 to TRBJ2-7; possibly TRBD1 for D (5 bases). This CDR3 has 13 amino acids. V lost 5 bases to trimming and J lost 2 bases, with 10 bases between them. Written as DNA, the CDR3 is TGTGCCAGCAGTACAAGGGGCACCTACGAGCAGTACTTC. Translation gives CASSTRGTYEQYF.

This clonotype showed up many times. V and J are TRBV7-9 and TRBJ1-4, with D unclear. The CDR3 loop spans 11 amino acids. The germline V gene has CDR1 SEHNR and CDR2 FQNEAQ (reference sequence). Trimming stripped 5 bases from V and 6 bases from J, with 4 bases between. The CDR3 DNA reads as TGTGCCAGCAGCCCTTATGAAAAACTGTTTTTT. Its translation is CASSPYEKLFF.

This clonotype was detected ten times or more. This sequence joins TRBV27 and TRBJ1-1; 7 nucleotides align to TRBD1. Germline V gives CDR1 MNHEY, CDR2 SMNVEV (reference sequence). The length of the CDR3 is 13 residues. The junction had 1 base not matched to a gene; V was cut back by 6 bases and J by 0 bases. The CDR3: CASRGQLNTEAFF. Written as DNA, the CDR3 is TGTGCCAGCAGGGGACAGTTGAACACTGAAGCTTTCTTT.

This clonotype appeared many times. This rearrangement joins TRBV7-6 to TRBJ2-5; D is unclear. The germline CDR1 and CDR2 sequences are SGHVS and FNYEAQ. The length of the CDR3 is 15 residues. The V gene lost 1 base and the J gene lost 2 bases, with 11 bases spanning the gap. The CDR3 DNA follows: TGTGCCAGCAGCTTAGTATTCCGGGTTCAAGAGACCCAGTACTTC. Encoded protein: CASSLVFRVQETQYF.